This TCR beta chain was sequenced during a study of blood T cell repertoires in COVID-19. The length of the CDR3 is 13 residues. The V and J ends lost 0 bases and 3 bases respectively, with 7 bases between them. Germline lookup yields CDR1 SGHNT and CDR2 YYREEE (reference sequence). Repertoires were generated with immunoSEQ multiplex PCR, while TCRdb's copy carries only in-frame clones and drops some. The sample has about 70,000 clones; around 87% are singletons. The receptor was derived from a woman in her late teens or twenties with acute or convalescent COVID-19. Sequencing was done on a sample of peripheral blood. The rearrangement links TRBV5-4 to TRBJ2-7, with D possibly being TRBD2 (5 bases). The CDR3 nucleotides read TGTGCCAGCAGCTTGGCGGGGATCTACGAGCAGTACTTC. Translation gives CASSLAGIYEQYF.